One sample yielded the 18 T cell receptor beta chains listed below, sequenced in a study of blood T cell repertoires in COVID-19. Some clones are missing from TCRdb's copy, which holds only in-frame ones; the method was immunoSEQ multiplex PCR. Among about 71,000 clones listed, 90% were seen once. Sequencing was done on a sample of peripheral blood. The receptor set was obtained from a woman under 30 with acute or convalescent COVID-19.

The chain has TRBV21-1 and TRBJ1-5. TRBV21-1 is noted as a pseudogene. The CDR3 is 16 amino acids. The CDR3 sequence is CASSKPGLQVNQPQHF. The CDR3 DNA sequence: TGTGCCAGCAGCAAACCTGGACTACAAGTCAATCAGCCCCAGCATTTT.

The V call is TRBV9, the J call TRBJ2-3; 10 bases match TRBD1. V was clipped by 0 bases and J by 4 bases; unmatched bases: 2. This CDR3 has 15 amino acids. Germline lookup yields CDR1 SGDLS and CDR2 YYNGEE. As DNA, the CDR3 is TGTGCCAGCAGCGTAGTGGGACAGGGGTCAGATACGCAGTATTTT. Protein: CASSVVGQGSDTQYF. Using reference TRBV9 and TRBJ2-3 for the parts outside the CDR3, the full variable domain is DSGVTQTPKHLITATGQRVTLRCSPRSGDLSVYWYQQSLDQGLQFLIQYYNGEERAKGNILERFSAQQFPDLHSELNLSSLELGDSALYFCASSVVGQGSDTQYFGPGTRLTVL.

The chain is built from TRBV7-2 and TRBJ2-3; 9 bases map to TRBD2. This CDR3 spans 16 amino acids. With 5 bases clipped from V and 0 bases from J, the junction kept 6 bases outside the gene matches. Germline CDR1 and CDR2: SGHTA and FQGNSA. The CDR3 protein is CASSPQSGRSTDTQYF. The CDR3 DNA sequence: TGTGCCAGCAGCCCGCAAAGCGGGAGGAGCACAGATACGCAGTATTTT. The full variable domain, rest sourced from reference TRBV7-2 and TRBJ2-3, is GAGVSQSPSNKVTEKGKDVELRCDPISGHTALYWYRQSLGQGLEFLIYFQGNSAPDKSGLPSDRFSAERTGGSVSTLTIQRTQQEDSAVYLCASSPQSGRSTDTQYFGPGTRLTVL.

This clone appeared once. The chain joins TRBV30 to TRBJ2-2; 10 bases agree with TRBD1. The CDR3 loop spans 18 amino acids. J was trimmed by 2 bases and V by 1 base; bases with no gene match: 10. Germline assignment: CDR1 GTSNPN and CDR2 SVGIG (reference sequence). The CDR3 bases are TGTGCCTGGAGTGATTCCCCAGGGACAGGGGAAAACACCGGGGAGCTGTTTTTT. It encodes CAWSDSPGTGENTGELFF.

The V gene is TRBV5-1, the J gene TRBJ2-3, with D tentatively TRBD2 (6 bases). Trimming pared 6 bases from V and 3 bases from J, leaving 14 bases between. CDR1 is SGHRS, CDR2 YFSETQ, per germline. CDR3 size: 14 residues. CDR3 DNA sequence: TGCGCCAGCACCCGGGACTCCGCGACAGATACGCAGTATTTT. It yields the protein CASTRDSATDTQYF.

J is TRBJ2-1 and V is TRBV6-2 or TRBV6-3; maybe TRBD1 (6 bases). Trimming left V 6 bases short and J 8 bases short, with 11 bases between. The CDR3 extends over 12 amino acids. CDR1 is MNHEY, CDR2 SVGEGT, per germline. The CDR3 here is CASSPPGDEQFF. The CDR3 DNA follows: TGTGCCAGCAGCCCCCCAGGGGATGAGCAGTTCTTC.

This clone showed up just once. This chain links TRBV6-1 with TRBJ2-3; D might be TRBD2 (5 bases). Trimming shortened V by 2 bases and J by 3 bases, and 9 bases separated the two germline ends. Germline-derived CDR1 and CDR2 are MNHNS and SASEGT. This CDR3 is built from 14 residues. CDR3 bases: TGTGCCAGCAGTGAATTTGGGAGAACAGATACGCAGTATTTT. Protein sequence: CASSEFGRTDTQYF.

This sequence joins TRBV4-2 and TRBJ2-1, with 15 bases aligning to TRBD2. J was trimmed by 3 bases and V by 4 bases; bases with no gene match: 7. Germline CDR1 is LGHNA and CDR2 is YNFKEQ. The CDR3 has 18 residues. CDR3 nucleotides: TGTGCCAGCAGCCCCTGGACTAGCGGGGGGGCCATCTACAATGAGCAGTTCTTC. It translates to CASSPWTSGGAIYNEQFF.

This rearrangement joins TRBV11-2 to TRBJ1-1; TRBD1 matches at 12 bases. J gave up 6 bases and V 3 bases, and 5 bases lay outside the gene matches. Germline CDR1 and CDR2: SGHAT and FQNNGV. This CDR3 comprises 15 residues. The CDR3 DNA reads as TGTGCCAGCAGCTTTACCGGGACAGGGGGCTCTGAAGCTTTCTTT. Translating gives CASSFTGTGGSEAFF.

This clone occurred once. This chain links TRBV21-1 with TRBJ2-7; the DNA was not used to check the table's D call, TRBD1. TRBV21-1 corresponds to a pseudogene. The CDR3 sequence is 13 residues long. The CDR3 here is CASSKAIIYEQYF. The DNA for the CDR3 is TGTGCCAGCAGCAAAGCCATCATCTACGAGCAGTACTTC.

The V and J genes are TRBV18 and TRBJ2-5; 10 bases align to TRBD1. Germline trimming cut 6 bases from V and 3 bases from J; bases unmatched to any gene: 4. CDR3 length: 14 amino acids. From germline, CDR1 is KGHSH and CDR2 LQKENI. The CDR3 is CASSPGTGEETQYF. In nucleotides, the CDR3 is TGTGCCAGCTCCCCCGGGACAGGGGAAGAGACCCAGTACTTC.

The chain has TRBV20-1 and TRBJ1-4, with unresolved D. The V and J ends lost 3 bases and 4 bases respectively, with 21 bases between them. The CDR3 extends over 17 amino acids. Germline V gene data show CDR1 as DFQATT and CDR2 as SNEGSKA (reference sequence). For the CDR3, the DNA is TGCAGTGCTAGTCACTCACGATACGAGCACTTTAATGAAAAACTGTTTTTT. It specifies CSASHSRYEHFNEKLFF.

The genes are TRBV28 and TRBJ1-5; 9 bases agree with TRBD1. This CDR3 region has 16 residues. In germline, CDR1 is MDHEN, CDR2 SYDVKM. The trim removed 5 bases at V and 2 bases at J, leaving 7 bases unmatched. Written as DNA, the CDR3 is TGTGCCAGCAGTGTGGGACAGGGAATCCGCAATCAGCCCCAGCATTTT. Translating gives CASSVGQGIRNQPQHF.

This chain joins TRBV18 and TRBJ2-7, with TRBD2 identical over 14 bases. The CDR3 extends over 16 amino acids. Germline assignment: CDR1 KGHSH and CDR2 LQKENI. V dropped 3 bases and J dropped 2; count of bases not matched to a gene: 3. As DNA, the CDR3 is TGTGCCAGCTCACCTGGACTAGCGGGGGGAACCTACGAGCAGTACTTC. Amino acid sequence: CASSPGLAGGTYEQYF.

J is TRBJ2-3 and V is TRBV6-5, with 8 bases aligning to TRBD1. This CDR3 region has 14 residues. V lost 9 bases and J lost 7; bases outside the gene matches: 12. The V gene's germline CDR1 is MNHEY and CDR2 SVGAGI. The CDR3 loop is CASDRGPTWNTQYF. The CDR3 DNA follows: TGTGCCAGTGACAGGGGCCCAACGTGGAATACGCAGTATTTT.

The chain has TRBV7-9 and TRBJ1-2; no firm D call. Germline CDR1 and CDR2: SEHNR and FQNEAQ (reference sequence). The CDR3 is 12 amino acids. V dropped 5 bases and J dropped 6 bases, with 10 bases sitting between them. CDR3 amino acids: CASSLDWDGYTF. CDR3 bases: TGTGCCAGCAGCCTGGACTGGGATGGCTACACCTTC. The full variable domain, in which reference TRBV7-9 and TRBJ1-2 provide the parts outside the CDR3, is DTGVSQNPRHKITKRGQNVTFRCDPISEHNRLYWYRQTLGQGPEFLTYFQNEAQLEKSRLLSDRFSAERPKGSFSTLEIQRTEQGDSAMYLCASSLDWDGYTFGSGTRLTVV.

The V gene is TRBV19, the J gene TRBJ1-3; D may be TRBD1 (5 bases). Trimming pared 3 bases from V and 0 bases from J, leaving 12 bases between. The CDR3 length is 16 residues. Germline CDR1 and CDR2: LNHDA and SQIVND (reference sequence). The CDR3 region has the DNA TGTGCCAGTAGTATCACTCAAGGGGCCTCTGGAAACACCATATATTTT. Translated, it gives CASSITQGASGNTIYF. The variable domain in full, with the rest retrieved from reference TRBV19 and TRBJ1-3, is DGGITQSPKYLFRKEGQNVTLSCEQNLNHDAMYWYRQDPGQGLRLIYYSQIVNDFQKGDIAEGYSVSREKKESFPLTVTSAQKNPTAFYLCASSITQGASGNTIYFGEGSWLTVV.

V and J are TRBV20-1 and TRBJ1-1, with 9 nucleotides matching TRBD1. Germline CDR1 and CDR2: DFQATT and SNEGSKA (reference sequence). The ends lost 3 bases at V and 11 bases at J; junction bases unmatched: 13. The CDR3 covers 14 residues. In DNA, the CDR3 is TGCAGTGCTAGTTTCGGGACAGGGCCTTCAACGGCTTTCTTT. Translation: CSASFGTGPSTAFF.